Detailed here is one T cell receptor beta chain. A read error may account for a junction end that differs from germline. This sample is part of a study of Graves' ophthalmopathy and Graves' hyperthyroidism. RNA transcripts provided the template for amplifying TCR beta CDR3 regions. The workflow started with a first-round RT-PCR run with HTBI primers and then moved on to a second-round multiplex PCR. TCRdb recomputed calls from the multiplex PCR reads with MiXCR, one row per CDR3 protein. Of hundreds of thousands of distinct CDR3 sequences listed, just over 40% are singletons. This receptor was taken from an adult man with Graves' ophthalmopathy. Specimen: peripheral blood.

CDR3 amino acids: CASSLLPRGHPSNTEAFF. The CDR3 nucleotides are TGCGCCAGCAGCCTACTGCCCCGGGGGCACCCATCGAACACTGAAGCTTTCTTT. The rearrangement links TRBV5-5 to TRBJ1-1; D perhaps matches TRBD1 (6 bases). CDR3 size: 18 residues. CDR1 SGHKS and CDR2 YYEKEE come from the germline V gene (reference sequence).